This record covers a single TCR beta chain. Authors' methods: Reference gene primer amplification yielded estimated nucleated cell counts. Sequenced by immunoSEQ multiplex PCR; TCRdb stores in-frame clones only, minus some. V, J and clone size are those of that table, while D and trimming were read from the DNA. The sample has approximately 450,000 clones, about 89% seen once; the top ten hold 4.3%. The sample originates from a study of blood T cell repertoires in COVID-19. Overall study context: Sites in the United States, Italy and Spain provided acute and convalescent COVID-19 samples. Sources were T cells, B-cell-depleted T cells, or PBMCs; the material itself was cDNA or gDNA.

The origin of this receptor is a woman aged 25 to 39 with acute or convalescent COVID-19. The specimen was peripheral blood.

The chain's CDR3 is CASSPGGAGGYSPLHF. In DNA, the CDR3 is TGCGCCAGCAGCCCGGGTGGGGCGGGGGGCTATTCACCCCTCCACTTT. The chain carries TRBV4-1 and TRBJ1-6; possibly TRBD1 for D (6 bases). The germline CDR1 and CDR2 sequences are MGHRA and YSYEKL. This CDR3 region has 16 residues. V lost 4 bases and J 8 bases, leaving 18 bases between the germline ends.